These 9 T cell receptor beta chains share one sample of origin, sequenced in a study of blood T cell repertoires in COVID-19. Sequenced by immunoSEQ multiplex PCR; TCRdb stores in-frame clones only, minus some. The table shows 350,000 to 400,000 clones, with around 87% occurring only once. Sequencing was done on a sample of PBMCs or T cells enriched from blood (not recorded which). Source of these receptors: a man aged 35-49 years in a cohort exposed to, infected with or recovered from COVID-19 (not recorded which).

The chain links TRBV6-2 or TRBV6-3 to TRBJ2-7; D is perhaps TRBD2 (5 bases). V was trimmed by 2 bases and J by 2 bases, leaving 7 bases between them. The germline gives CDR1 MNHEY, CDR2 SVGEGT. There are 13 residues in the CDR3. The CDR3 region is CASSYRGTYEQYF. The CDR3 DNA reads TGTGCCAGCAGTTACCGGGGAACCTACGAGCAGTACTTC.

This clone was detected only a few times. The rearrangement uses TRBV28 and TRBJ1-5; D might be TRBD1 (5 bases). Deletions cut 5 bases from V and 1 base from J, with 6 bases between. Per germline, CDR1 MDHEN and CDR2 SYDVKM. The length of the CDR3 is 13 residues. The CDR3 region has the DNA TGTGCCAGCAGTAGACAGAGCAATCAGCCCCAGCATTTT. It encodes CASSRQSNQPQHF.

This clone was recorded only once. The V gene is TRBV5-1, the J gene TRBJ2-6, with 8 bases that match TRBD1. From germline, CDR1 is SGHRS and CDR2 YFSETQ. V gave up 3 bases and J gave up 4 bases; unmatched junction bases: 9. The CDR3 is 17 amino acids. The CDR3 loop reads CASSSWTGSTGANVLTF. As DNA, the CDR3 is TGCGCCAGCAGCTCTTGGACAGGGTCCACCGGGGCCAACGTCCTGACTTTC. Full variable domain (outside the CDR3, taken from reference TRBV5-1 and TRBJ2-6): KAGVTQTPRYLIKTRGQQVTLSCSPISGHRSVSWYQQTPGQGLQFLFEYFSETQRNKGNFPGRFSGRQFSNSRSEMNVSTLELGDSALYLCASSSWTGSTGANVLTFGAGSRLTVL.

The chain uses TRBV6-5 and TRBJ1-2; tentative D call: TRBD1 (5 bases). From germline, CDR1 is MNHEY and CDR2 SVGAGI. The CDR3 has 13 residues. V lost 7 bases and J 3 bases, leaving 12 bases between the germline ends. CDR3 DNA sequence: TGTGCCAGCAAGGGATTAGGGGACTATGGCTACACCTTC. It yields the protein CASKGLGDYGYTF.

The CDR3 nucleotides are TGTGCCAGCAGCTTGGGGACTGTCCCCGGGGAGCTGTTTTTT. This translates into CASSLGTVPGELFF. This chain links TRBV7-8 with TRBJ2-2; perhaps TRBD2 as D (6 bases). Trimming took 3 bases from V and 6 from J, leaving 11 bases between them. The CDR3 is 14 amino acids. CDR1 and CDR2 from the germline V gene are SGHVS and FQNEAQ.

This chain uses TRBV9 with TRBJ2-7; TRBD2 matches at 9 bases. Germline values: CDR1 SGDLS, CDR2 YYNGEE. The CDR3 totals 18 residues. The junction had 18 bases not matched to a gene; V was cut back by 4 bases and J by 4 bases. The CDR3 region has the DNA TGTGCCAGCAGCCCGCGGGAGGGTGGGCTAGCGGAGGGGTACGAGCAGTACTTC. This sequence encodes CASSPREGGLAEGYEQYF.

The chain uses TRBV15 and TRBJ2-7; D uncertain. V dropped 0 bases and J dropped 4 bases, with 7 bases sitting between them. CDR3 length: 13 amino acids. Germline assignment: CDR1 LNHNV and CDR2 YYDKDF (reference sequence). The CDR3 region has the DNA TGTGCCACCAGCAGAGATCTCCCGTACGAGCAGTACTTC. Amino acids: CATSRDLPYEQYF.

The table lists this clone with a few counts. The chain has TRBV2 and TRBJ2-1, with 10 nucleotides matching TRBD2. This CDR3 region has 16 residues. The J segment lost 4 bases and the V segment lost 5 bases, leaving 8 bases of the junction unmatched. Germline CDR1 reads SNHLY; CDR2 reads FYNNEI. The CDR3 sequence is CASSYSGRLQYNEQFF. Here the CDR3 DNA reads TGTGCCAGCAGTTATAGCGGGAGGCTCCAATACAATGAGCAGTTCTTC.

This chain connects TRBV6-5 to TRBJ1-1; D is possibly TRBD1 (6 bases). Trimming cost V 6 bases and J 3 bases, with 14 bases left between them. The germline gives CDR1 MNHEY, CDR2 SVGAGI. This CDR3 is 14 amino acids long. CDR3 DNA sequence: TGTGCCAGCAGGCAGGGACACGGGGACACTGAAGCTTTCTTT. It specifies CASRQGHGDTEAFF.